Presented here are 29 T cell receptor beta chains from one specimen sequenced in a study of neoadjuvant anti-PD-1 for oral cavity cancer. Profiled with immunoSEQ multiplex PCR; TCRdb holds only in-frame clones, not every one. Altogether roughly 23,000 clones are present, under 55% being singletons, with the ten largest covering roughly 37%. The time point denotes: after neoadjuvant nivolumab, at surgical resection. The material was tumor tissue, obtained after nivolumab (anti-PD-1) treatment. All receptors derive from a person between 40 and 85 years old with oral cavity squamous cell carcinoma.

This chain links TRBV19 with TRBJ1-2; the match to TRBD1 covers 7 bases. V was pared by 5 bases and J by 4 bases, with 16 bases of the junction left unmatched. CDR1 is LNHDA and CDR2 is SQIVND in the germline V gene (reference sequence). The CDR3 loop spans 17 amino acids. CDR3 amino acids: CASSLNGDSSSIYGYTF. The DNA of the CDR3 is TGTGCCAGTAGTCTAAACGGGGACAGTAGCTCCATCTATGGCTACACCTTC.

V gene TRBV6-1 combines with J gene TRBJ1-4; D possibly corresponds to TRBD1 (5 bases). Germline CDR1 MNHNS, CDR2 SASEGT. V was trimmed by 1 base and J by 7 bases, leaving 13 bases between them. This CDR3 is 15 amino acids long. The CDR3, as DNA: TGTGCCAGCAGTGAAGTCAGAGGGACTGGTGAAAAACTGTTTTTT. Amino acid sequence: CASSEVRGTGEKLFF.

This clone has just a few counts. The chain couples TRBV5-1 to TRBJ1-4; TRBD1 aligns across 9 bases. The CDR3 runs 16 residues. Germline lookup yields CDR1 SGHRS and CDR2 YFSETQ. V gave up 4 bases and J gave up 3 bases; unmatched junction bases: 7. The CDR3 coding sequence is TGCGCCAGCAGCACGACTCGACAGGGGGCTAATGAAAAACTGTTTTTT. As protein: CASSTTRQGANEKLFF.

This clone was seen just once. The V and J genes are TRBV19 and TRBJ1-5; no firm D call. Between the trimmed V and J ends, which lost 0 bases and 10 bases, there was a span of 16 bases. Germline CDR1 is LNHDA and CDR2 is SQIVND (reference sequence). The CDR3 is 15 amino acids. CDR3: CASSIDRVALGPQHF. The CDR3 region has the DNA TGTGCCAGTAGTATAGATAGGGTGGCCCTCGGACCCCAGCATTTT.

This clone was detected a few times. V and J are TRBV19 and TRBJ1-4; TRBD1 matches 9 bases. This CDR3 is 15 amino acids long. V was clipped by 3 bases and J by 4 bases; unmatched bases: 3. CDR1 is LNHDA and CDR2 is SQIVND in the germline V gene (reference sequence). DNA of the CDR3: TGTGCCAGTAGTATGGGGACAGGGAATAATGAAAAACTGTTTTTT. Translating it yields CASSMGTGNNEKLFF. Full variable domain (missing parts from reference TRBV19 and TRBJ1-4): DGGITQSPKYLFRKEGQNVTLSCEQNLNHDAMYWYRQDPGQGLRLIYYSQIVNDFQKGDIAEGYSVSREKKESFPLTVTSAQKNPTAFYLCASSMGTGNNEKLFFGSGTQLSVL.

This sequence joins TRBV5-1 and TRBJ2-5; 15 bases map to TRBD2. The junction had 7 bases not matched to a gene; V was cut back by 5 bases and J by 5 bases. This CDR3 is built from 16 residues. CDR1 is SGHRS and CDR2 is YFSETQ in the germline V gene. CDR3: CASSPGLAGGRETQYF. CDR3 sequence (DNA): TGCGCCAGCAGTCCGGGACTAGCGGGGGGAAGGGAGACCCAGTACTTC.

The sample holds many counts of this clone. The chain combines TRBV19 with TRBJ2-7, with 7 bases aligning to TRBD2. V lost 5 bases to trimming and J lost 5 bases; unmatched junction nucleotides: 12. The CDR3 spans 15 residues. Germline loops: CDR1 LNHDA, CDR2 SQIVND (reference sequence). The CDR3 here is CASSQTSSILDEQYF. The CDR3 DNA follows: TGTGCCAGTAGTCAGACTAGCTCAATCTTGGACGAGCAGTACTTC.

The chain is built from TRBV11-2 and TRBJ2-2; weak D call: TRBD2 (6 bases). The CDR3 has 17 residues. Deletions cut 0 bases from V and 4 bases from J, with 15 bases between. Germline-derived CDR1 and CDR2 are SGHAT and FQNNGV. The CDR3 sequence: CASSLEVWQGGTGELFF. The CDR3 coding sequence is TGTGCCAGCAGCTTAGAGGTTTGGCAGGGAGGCACCGGGGAGCTGTTTTTT.

V is TRBV18 and J is TRBJ2-1; no reliable D call. The CDR3 sequence is 17 residues long. Germline CDR1 is KGHSH and CDR2 is LQKENI. Trimming took 3 bases from V and 3 from J, leaving 18 bases between them. The CDR3 is CASSPLGPIDLYNEQFF. CDR3 DNA sequence: TGTGCCAGCTCACCGTTGGGTCCAATAGACCTCTACAATGAGCAGTTCTTC.

The chain combines TRBV9 with TRBJ1-1; weak D call: TRBD1 (5 bases). V dropped 4 bases and J dropped 9 bases, with 19 bases sitting between them. In germline, CDR1 is SGDLS, CDR2 YYNGEE. This CDR3 has 14 amino acids. CDR3 sequence reads: CASSPRGGAAKAFF. CDR3 sequence (DNA): TGTGCCAGCAGCCCCAGAGGTGGGGCAGCCAAAGCTTTCTTT.

The J gene is TRBJ2-7, the V gene TRBV7-8; D is uncertain. CDR3 length: 13 amino acids. Germline V gene lookup returns CDR1 SGHVS and CDR2 FQNEAQ. The V end was cut by 4 bases, the J end by 5 bases, with 12 bases between. Written as DNA, the CDR3 is TGTGCCAGCAGCTCGACACCTGGAAACGAGCAGTACTTC. This sequence encodes CASSSTPGNEQYF.

This chain links TRBV5-8 with TRBJ1-1; 12 bases match TRBD1. The CDR3 covers 14 residues. Germline-derived CDR1 and CDR2 are SGHTS and YDEGEE. J gave up 7 bases and V 6 bases, and 7 bases lay outside the gene matches. The CDR3 coding sequence is TGTGCCAGCAACCGGGGACAGGGGGCCATTGAAGCTTTCTTT. It yields the protein CASNRGQGAIEAFF.

The chain uses TRBV9 and TRBJ1-6; D is perhaps TRBD1 (5 bases). This CDR3 spans 19 amino acids. Germline CDR1 SGDLS, CDR2 YYNGEE. With 4 bases removed from V and 0 bases from J, the gap between germline ends came to 20 bases. CDR3 coding DNA: TGTGCCAGCAGCCCCCGGGACGTCGGGTTTCGCTCCTATAATTCACCCCTCCACTTT. Its translation is CASSPRDVGFRSYNSPLHF.

The CDR3 sequence: CASKLTGSSNQPQHF. The CDR3 DNA sequence: TGTGCCAGTAAGCTCACAGGGTCGAGCAATCAGCCCCAGCATTTT. This chain links TRBV19 with TRBJ1-5; a possible D gene is TRBD1 (6 bases). The V gene's germline CDR1 is LNHDA and CDR2 SQIVND (reference sequence). Trimming removed 7 bases at V and 1 base at J, with 14 bases between. CDR3 size: 15 residues.

For the CDR3, the DNA is TGTGCCAGCAGTTTCCGCGCGGGAATAGGCACTGAAGCTTTCTTT. This encodes CASSFRAGIGTEAFF. The chain carries TRBV6-1 and TRBJ1-1; D call uncertain. Trimming cost V 5 bases and J 4 bases, with 17 bases left between them. Germline V gene data show CDR1 as MNHNS and CDR2 as SASEGT. The CDR3 is made up of 15 amino acids.

The V gene is TRBV5-4, the J gene TRBJ1-3; a possible D gene is TRBD1 (6 bases). There are 14 residues in the CDR3. Trimming took off 0 bases at V and 3 bases at J, with 7 bases between the two ends. Germline CDR1 SGHNT, CDR2 YYREEE (reference sequence). The CDR3 nucleotides read TGTGCCAGCAGCTTGGGGACAGATGGAAACACCATATATTTT. Translating it yields CASSLGTDGNTIYF.

The genes are TRBV6-6 and TRBJ2-2; no clear D. Germline V lookup: CDR1 MNHNY, CDR2 SVGAGI (reference sequence). Trimming pared 5 bases from V and 5 bases from J, leaving 9 bases between. The CDR3 totals 13 residues. The CDR3 DNA reads as TGTGCCAGCAGTCGTCTGAGAACCGGGGAGCTGTTTTTT. Its protein product is CASSRLRTGELFF.

The chain recombines TRBV10-3 with TRBJ2-3; the match to TRBD2 covers 7 bases. Germline loops: CDR1 ENHRY, CDR2 SYGVKD. This CDR3 is built from 12 residues. V was clipped by 8 bases and J by 7 bases; unmatched bases: 6. The CDR3 sequence is CAIGGEGNTQYF. As DNA, the CDR3 is TGTGCCATCGGGGGGGAGGGAAATACGCAGTATTTT.

The chain is built from TRBV14 and TRBJ1-1; 7 bases are a match to TRBD1. CDR3 length: 14 amino acids. V was pared by 5 bases and J by 4 bases, with 7 bases of the junction left unmatched. The germline V gene has CDR1 SGHDN and CDR2 FVKESK. The CDR3 protein is CASSKQGLFTEAFF. CDR3 DNA: TGTGCCAGCAGCAAACAGGGGTTGTTCACTGAAGCTTTCTTT.

V and J are TRBV4-1 and TRBJ2-7; possibly TRBD1 for D (6 bases). Germline CDR1 is MGHRA and CDR2 is YSYEKL. Trimming shortened V by 5 bases and J by 0 bases, and 11 bases separated the two germline ends. The CDR3 is 14 residues long. The DNA of the CDR3 is TGCGCCAGCAGCTCGACAGGTTCCTCCTACGAGCAGTACTTC. As protein: CASSSTGSSYEQYF.

This clone was detected only once. The chain carries TRBV19 and TRBJ1-2, with 9 bases lining up with TRBD1. Germline assignment: CDR1 LNHDA and CDR2 SQIVND (reference sequence). This CDR3 has 17 residues. The V segment lost 3 bases and the J segment 4 bases; nucleotides outside the gene matches: 12. CDR3 region: CASSIRTGDVVRYGYTF. CDR3 nucleotide sequence: TGTGCCAGTAGTATTCGGACAGGGGATGTCGTCCGCTATGGCTACACCTTC.

This sequence joins TRBV5-1 and TRBJ2-7; D possibly uses TRBD1 or TRBD2 (5 bases each). The germline CDR1 and CDR2 sequences are SGHRS and YFSETQ. Trimming removed 0 bases at V and 2 bases at J, with 15 bases between. The CDR3 is made up of 16 amino acids. CDR3 residues: CASSLGGWQAPYEQYF. As DNA, the CDR3 is TGCGCCAGCAGCTTGGGGGGGTGGCAGGCCCCCTACGAGCAGTACTTC.

The CDR3 is CASSKDRVYGYTF. DNA of the CDR3: TGTGCCAGCAGCAAGGACAGGGTCTATGGCTACACCTTC. The chain joins TRBV5-6 to TRBJ1-2; 8 positions agree with TRBD1. CDR3 length: 13 amino acids. The germline V gene encodes CDR1 SGHDT and CDR2 YYEEEE. V lost 4 bases and J lost 4; bases outside the gene matches: 3.

This sequence joins TRBV10-3 and TRBJ1-2, with D possibly matching TRBD1 (6 bases). Germline CDR1 reads ENHRY; CDR2 reads SYGVKD. V lost 6 bases, J lost 3 bases, and 11 bases lay in between. CDR3 length: 13 amino acids. Here the CDR3 reads CAISLSGDYGYTF. CDR3 DNA: TGTGCCATCAGCCTATCAGGGGACTATGGCTACACCTTC.

A few counts support this clone. The rearrangement uses TRBV5-1 and TRBJ2-7, with a tentative D call TRBD2 (6 bases). The CDR3 loop spans 14 amino acids. Germline V gene sequence: CDR1 SGHRS, CDR2 YFSETQ. The V and J ends lost 0 bases and 6 bases respectively, with 13 bases between them. CDR3 residues: CASSLGQGGGEQYF. The CDR3 DNA follows: TGCGCCAGCAGCTTGGGTCAGGGAGGAGGCGAGCAGTACTTC.

The chain couples TRBV4-3 to TRBJ2-1; D is uncertain. Germline CDR1 LGHNA, CDR2 YSLEER. Trimming removed 3 bases from V and 0 bases from J, with 15 bases in between. The CDR3 loop spans 17 amino acids. In DNA, the CDR3 is TGCGCCAGCAGCCAGGGGTACACAGTCAGCTCCTACAATGAGCAGTTCTTC. Translation gives CASSQGYTVSSYNEQFF.

The rearrangement uses TRBV7-3 and TRBJ1-1; D not resolved. The CDR3 is 15 residues long. CDR1 and CDR2 from the germline V gene are SGHTA and FQGTGA. The ends were cut back, 2 bases at V and 2 bases at J, with 12 bases in the middle. The CDR3 region has the DNA TGTGCCAGCAGCTTATCTGGGTCTGGTAACACTGAAGCTTTCTTT. It is translated as CASSLSGSGNTEAFF.

This clone was found many times. J is TRBJ2-7 and V is TRBV4-1, with D possibly being TRBD2 (5 bases). Germline loops: CDR1 MGHRA, CDR2 YSYEKL. Trimming took off 1 base at V and 1 base at J, with 8 bases between the two ends. This CDR3 region has 14 residues. The CDR3 coding sequence is TGCGCCAGCAGCCAAGCCGGGATTTCCTACGAGCAGTACTTC. Its protein is CASSQAGISYEQYF.

This chain joins TRBV7-6 and TRBJ2-7; 8 bases align to TRBD2. The V gene's germline CDR1 is SGHVS and CDR2 FNYEAQ. Trimming at V came to 5 bases and at J to 3 bases, leaving 6 bases not matched to a gene. The CDR3 is made up of 14 amino acids. DNA for the CDR3: TGTGCCAGCAGCCGTGGACTAGCCGTCTACGAGCAGTACTTC. The encoded protein is CASSRGLAVYEQYF. Full variable domain (rest looked up from reference TRBV7-6 and TRBJ2-7): GAGVSQSPRYKVTKRGQDVALRCDPISGHVSLYWYRQALGQGPEFLTYFNYEAQQDKSGLPNDRFSAERPEGSISTLTIQRTEQRDSAMYRCASSRGLAVYEQYFGPGTRLTVT.